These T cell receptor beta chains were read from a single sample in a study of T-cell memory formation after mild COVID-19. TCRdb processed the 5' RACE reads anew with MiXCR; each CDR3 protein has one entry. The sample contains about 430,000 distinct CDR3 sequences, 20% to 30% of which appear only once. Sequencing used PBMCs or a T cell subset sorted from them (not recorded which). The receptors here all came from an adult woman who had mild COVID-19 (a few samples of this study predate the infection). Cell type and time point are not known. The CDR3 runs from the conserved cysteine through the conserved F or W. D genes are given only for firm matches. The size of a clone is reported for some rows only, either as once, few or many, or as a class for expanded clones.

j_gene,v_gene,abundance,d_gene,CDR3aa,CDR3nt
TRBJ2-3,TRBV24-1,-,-,CATGSPNTDTQYF,TGTGCCACCGGTTCGCCGAACACAGATACGCAGTATTTT
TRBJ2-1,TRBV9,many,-,CASSVGPAAFEQFF,TGTGCCAGCAGCGTAGGGCCAGCAGCCTTTGAGCAGTTCTTC
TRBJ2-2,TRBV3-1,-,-,CASSHWPGELFF,TGTGCCAGCAGCCATTGGCCCGGGGAGCTGTTTTTT
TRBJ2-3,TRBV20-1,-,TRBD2,CSALGLAGGQRFTDTQYF,TGCAGTGCCCTGGGACTAGCGGGGGGGCAGAGGTTCACAGATACGCAGTATTTT
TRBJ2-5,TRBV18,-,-,CASSGGLQETQYF,TGTGCCAGCTCCGGGGGTCTCCAAGAGACCCAGTACTTC
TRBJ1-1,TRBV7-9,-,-,CASSFPGEDTEAFF,TGTGCCAGCAGCTTCCCGGGGGAGGACACTGAAGCTTTCTTT
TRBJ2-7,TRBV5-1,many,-,CASSRSYYEQYF,TGCGCCAGCAGCAGATCCTACTACGAGCAGTACTTC
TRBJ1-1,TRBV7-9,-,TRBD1,CASSLGTGGNTEAFF,TGTGCCAGCAGCTTAGGGACAGGGGGGAACACTGAAGCTTTCTTT
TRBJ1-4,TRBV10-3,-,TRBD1,CAISQVRGSPTNEKLFF,TGTGCCATCAGCCAAGTCAGGGGGAGCCCAACTAATGAAAAACTGTTTTTT
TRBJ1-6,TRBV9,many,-,CASSGGAHSPLHF,TGTGCCAGCAGCGGGGGGGCTCATTCACCCCTCCACTTT
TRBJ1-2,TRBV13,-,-,CASSYQRREGGDLCCTF,TGTGCCAGCAGCTACCAACGACGGGAAGGAGGGGACCTGTGCTGCACCTTC
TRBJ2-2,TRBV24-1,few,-,CATSDTGTYTGELFF,TGTGCCACCAGTGATACCGGGACTTACACCGGGGAGCTGTTTTTT
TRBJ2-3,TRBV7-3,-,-,CASSHLTDTQYF,TGTGCCAGCAGCCACCTTACAGATACGCAGTATTTT
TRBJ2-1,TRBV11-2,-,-,CASSSGTHLKEQFF,TGTGCCAGCAGCTCAGGGACACACCTCAAGGAGCAGTTCTTC
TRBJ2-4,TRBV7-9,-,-,CASSLADGGTERKNIQYF,TGTGCCAGCAGCTTAGCAGATGGGGGTACCGAGCGCAAAAACATTCAGTACTTC
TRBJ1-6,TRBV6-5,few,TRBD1,CASRGSSGQRNSPLHF,TGTGCCAGCAGGGGTAGTTCGGGACAGAGGAATTCACCCCTCCACTTT
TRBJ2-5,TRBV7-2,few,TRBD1,CASSLQQGARETQYF,TGTGCCAGCAGCTTACAGCAGGGGGCAAGGGAGACCCAGTACTTC
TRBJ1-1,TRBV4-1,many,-,CASSQDREAFF,TGCGCCAGCAGCCAAGATCGGGAAGCTTTCTTT
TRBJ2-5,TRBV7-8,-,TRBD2,CASSLGRWLAGKETQYF,TGTGCCAGCAGCTTAGGTAGATGGCTAGCGGGCAAAGAGACCCAGTACTTC
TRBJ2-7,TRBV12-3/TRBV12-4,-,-,CASSLGAANYEQYF,TGTGCCAGCAGTTTAGGGGCAGCAAACTACGAGCAGTACTTC
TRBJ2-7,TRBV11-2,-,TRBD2,CASSLTDGRYEQYF,TGTGCCAGCAGCTTAACGGACGGGAGGTACGAGCAGTACTTC
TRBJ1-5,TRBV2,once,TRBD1,CASTGDRAGNQPQHF,TGTGCCAGCACGGGGGACAGGGCGGGTAATCAGCCCCAGCATTTT
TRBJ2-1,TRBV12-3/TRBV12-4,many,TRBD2,CASRTSGSNEQFF,TGTGCCAGCCGGACTAGCGGGAGCAATGAGCAGTTCTTC
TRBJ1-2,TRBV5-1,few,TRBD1,CASSSGQGWGYGYTF,TGCGCCAGCAGCTCGGGACAGGGATGGGGATATGGCTACACCTTC
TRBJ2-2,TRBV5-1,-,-,CASSYSTGTFTGELFF,TGCGCCAGCAGCTACAGTACAGGGACCTTCACCGGGGAGCTGTTTTTT
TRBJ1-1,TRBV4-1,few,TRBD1,CASSQYTGGNTEAFF,TGCGCCAGCAGCCAATATACAGGGGGCAACACTGAAGCTTTCTTT
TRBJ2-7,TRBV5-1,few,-,CASSFGRGNSYEQYF,TGCGCCAGCAGCTTTGGACGGGGGAACTCCTACGAGCAGTACTTC
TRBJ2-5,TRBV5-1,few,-,CASSTATQQTQYF,TGCGCCAGCAGCACAGCCACGCAACAGACCCAGTACTTC